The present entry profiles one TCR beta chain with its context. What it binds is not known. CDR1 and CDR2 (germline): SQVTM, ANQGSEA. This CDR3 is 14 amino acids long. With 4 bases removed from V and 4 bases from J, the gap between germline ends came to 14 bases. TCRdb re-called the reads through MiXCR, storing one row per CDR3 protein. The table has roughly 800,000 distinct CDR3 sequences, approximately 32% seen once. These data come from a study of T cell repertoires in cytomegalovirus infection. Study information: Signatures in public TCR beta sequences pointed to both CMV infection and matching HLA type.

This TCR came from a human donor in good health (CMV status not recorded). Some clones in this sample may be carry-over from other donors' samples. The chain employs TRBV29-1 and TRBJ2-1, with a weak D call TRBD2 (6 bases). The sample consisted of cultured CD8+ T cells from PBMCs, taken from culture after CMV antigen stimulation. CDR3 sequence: CSVAAGGDYNEQFF. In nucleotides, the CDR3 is TGCAGCGTTGCCGCCGGGGGAGATTACAATGAGCAGTTCTTC.